This TCR beta chain was retrieved from a study of T cell responses to AZD1222 COVID-19 vaccine. Method: immunoSEQ multiplex PCR; TCRdb's copy keeps in-frame clones and lacks some. Among some 88,000 clones, about nine tenths were seen once, and the ten largest hold about 5%. Study-wide results and limits: Only a handful of AZD1222 recipients, several in all, had baseline seropositivity. Reports indicate that nearly half of spike-specific TCRs are directed at unmutated variant regions.

Trimming shortened V by 4 bases and J by 8 bases, and 12 bases separated the two germline ends. CDR1 MDHEN and CDR2 SYDVKM come from the germline V gene. CDR3 size: 13 residues. Concerning this clone: Its antigen is still unknown.

This sequence originates from an adult who received the AZD1222 COVID-19 vaccine. J is TRBJ2-1 and V is TRBV28; D gene unclear. Sequenced material: peripheral blood, taken 28 days after the second AZD1222 dose. The CDR3 DNA follows: TGTGCCAGCAGTTCCCCCAACCCAGATGAGCAGTTCTTC. The encoded protein is CASSSPNPDEQFF.